The 24 T cell receptor beta chains presented below share a single source sample, sequenced in a study of cytomegalovirus exposure and HLA in healthy donors (dated by TCRdb to 2017 to 2019). Libraries were constructed by the immunoSEQ multiplex PCR assay. A mixture of 60 forward primers for TCR Vbeta segments and 13 reverse primers for TCR Jbeta segments was used in the multiplex PCR. The source is immuneACCESS, and TCRdb retained only in-frame sequences with V and J called. Part of the clones is not carried over; for the studies checked, unresolved V genes explain less than half of this, and the remainder is unexplained. The sample profile shows more than 70,000 clones; around 75% of them were found once. About 3% of the sample comes from the top ten. The specimen was PBMCs. The receptor source for this set is a middle-aged man in good health and CMV-seronegative.

This chain links TRBV5-5 with TRBJ1-3, with 7 positions matching TRBD1. The V and J ends lost 5 bases and 2 bases, in that order; junction bases with no gene match: 7. CDR3 size: 15 residues. Germline lookup yields CDR1 SGHKS and CDR2 YYEKEE (reference sequence). CDR3 protein: CASRPTGHTGNTIYF. CDR3 bases: TGTGCCAGCAGACCGACAGGGCACACTGGAAACACCATATATTTT. The variable domain in full, completed from reference TRBV5-5 and TRBJ1-3, reads DAGVTQSPTHLIKTRGQQVTLRCSPISGHKSVSWYQQVLGQGPQFIFQYYEKEERGRGNFPDRFSARQFPNYSSELNVNALLLGDSALYLCASRPTGHTGNTIYFGEGSWLTVV.

The rearrangement links TRBV27 to TRBJ2-1; 8 positions agree with TRBD2. J was trimmed by 0 bases and V by 3 bases; bases with no gene match: 10. CDR3 size: 18 residues. CDR1 MNHEY and CDR2 SMNVEV come from the germline V gene (reference sequence). CDR3 residues: CASSFWLAGASSYNEQFF. The CDR3 DNA is TGTGCCAGCAGTTTTTGGCTAGCGGGCGCGAGCTCCTACAATGAGCAGTTCTTC.

The V and J genes are TRBV7-3 and TRBJ2-3; 9 bases fit TRBD2. Germline CDR1 SGHTA, CDR2 FQGTGA. Trimming cost V 6 bases and J 3 bases; bases outside gene matches: 4. The CDR3 totals 14 residues. This CDR3 reads CASSSGLATDTQYF. The CDR3 nucleotides read TGTGCCAGCAGTAGTGGACTAGCGACAGATACGCAGTATTTT.

The chain employs TRBV30 and TRBJ1-2, with 7 bases that match TRBD1. The V and J ends lost 5 bases and 1 base, in that order; junction bases with no gene match: 10. Germline CDR1 reads GTSNPN; CDR2 reads SVGIG (reference sequence). The CDR3 runs to 15 residues. The CDR3 DNA sequence: TGTGCCTGGTCCCGGGACAGTTCCCTTAACTATGGCTACACCTTC. It yields the protein CAWSRDSSLNYGYTF.

The rearrangement joins TRBV10-3 to TRBJ2-2, with 7 bases that match TRBD1. CDR3 length: 14 amino acids. Unmatched junction bases numbered 5, after V lost 6 bases and J lost 4 bases. Germline-derived CDR1 and CDR2 are ENHRY and SYGVKD. The CDR3 here is CAIRDNRGTGELFF. As DNA, the CDR3 is TGTGCCATCAGAGATAACAGGGGCACCGGGGAGCTGTTTTTT.

The V call is TRBV7-9, the J call TRBJ1-6; D is unclear. The CDR3 is 12 amino acids. Trimming removed 3 bases at V and 7 bases at J, with 4 bases between. The germline CDR1 and CDR2 sequences are SEHNR and FQNEAQ (reference sequence). The CDR3 sequence: CASSFRNSPLHF. As DNA, the CDR3 is TGTGCCAGCAGCTTCAGGAATTCACCCCTCCACTTT.

The chain is built from TRBV5-4 and TRBJ1-4; D may be TRBD1 (6 bases). From germline, CDR1 is SGHNT and CDR2 YYREEE (reference sequence). Deletions cut 6 bases from V and 4 bases from J, with 16 bases between. The CDR3 is 15 residues long. CDR3 residues: CASNEGGAGNEKLFF. The CDR3 DNA follows: TGTGCCAGCAATGAAGGGGGGGCCGGTAATGAAAAACTGTTTTTT. Complete variable domain (other parts from reference TRBV5-4 and TRBJ1-4): ETGVTQSPTHLIKTRGQQVTLRCSSQSGHNTVSWYQQALGQGPQFIFQYYREEENGRGNFPPRFSGLQFPNYSSELNVNALELDDSALYLCASNEGGAGNEKLFFGSGTQLSVL.

The chain uses TRBV6-1 and TRBJ1-5; 9 bases match TRBD1. CDR1 is MNHNS, CDR2 SASEGT, per germline. The CDR3 consists of 15 residues. The junction had 3 bases not matched to a gene; V was cut back by 4 bases and J by 2 bases. DNA for the CDR3: TGTGCCAGCAGTGCCGGGACAGGGCGCAATCAGCCCCAGCATTTT. Encoded protein: CASSAGTGRNQPQHF.

The rearrangement uses TRBV30 and TRBJ1-4; D uncertain. V gave up 0 bases and J gave up 3 bases, with 8 bases separating them. CDR1 GTSNPN and CDR2 SVGIG come from the germline V gene (reference sequence). The CDR3 runs to 14 residues. The DNA of the CDR3 is TGTGCCTGGAGTGTTGGGCAGCCTAATGAAAAACTGTTTTTT. It encodes CAWSVGQPNEKLFF.

The V and J genes are TRBV19 and TRBJ1-5; D is uncertain. From germline, CDR1 is LNHDA and CDR2 SQIVND (reference sequence). Trimming cost V 6 bases and J 1 base, with 13 bases left between them. The CDR3 has 15 amino acids. The CDR3 nucleotides read TGTGCCAGTAGAAGAGGGAAGTTAAGCAATCAGCCCCAGCATTTT. This codes for CASRRGKLSNQPQHF.

The chain recombines TRBV29-1 with TRBJ2-1; no firm D call. CDR1 is SQVTM and CDR2 is ANQGSEA in the germline V gene. This CDR3 comprises 14 residues. V lost 2 bases, J lost 4 bases, and 12 bases lay in between. The CDR3 DNA reads TGCAGCGTTGAATATCACCTATTTTACAATGAGCAGTTCTTC. Encoded protein: CSVEYHLFYNEQFF.

The chain joins TRBV6-5 to TRBJ1-1; D not certain. The CDR3 is made up of 14 amino acids. Germline values: CDR1 MNHEY, CDR2 SVGAGI. The germline V and J ends were trimmed by 2 bases and 1 base, with 8 bases remaining between them. CDR3 nucleotides: TGTGCCAGCAGTTACCAGCCAGGGAACACTGAAGCTTTCTTT. Protein sequence: CASSYQPGNTEAFF.

This clone was observed a single time. The V and J genes are TRBV6-5 and TRBJ2-3; D may be TRBD2 (6 bases). The V end was cut by 5 bases, the J end by 1 base, with 13 bases between. Germline V gene data show CDR1 as MNHEY and CDR2 as SVGAGI. The CDR3 has 15 amino acids. The CDR3 nucleotides are TGTGCCAGCAGTCGCGTGGGCGGGGGCACAGATACGCAGTATTTT. Translation: CASSRVGGGTDTQYF.

This sequence joins TRBV5-6 and TRBJ1-2, with D possibly TRBD1 on 6 matching bases. V gave up 2 bases and J gave up 3 bases, with 11 bases separating them. The CDR3 sequence is 14 residues long. CDR1 is SGHDT, CDR2 YYEEEE, per germline. The CDR3 region is CASSFGQYDYGYTF. The DNA for the CDR3 is TGTGCCAGCAGCTTCGGACAGTACGACTATGGCTACACCTTC.

This clone was seen more than once but under ten times. The rearrangement uses TRBV7-2 and TRBJ1-2, with TRBD1 as a possible D gene (5 bases). CDR3 length: 15 residues. Trimming took 1 base from V and 5 from J, leaving 14 bases between them. Germline V CDR1 and CDR2: SGHTA, FQGNSA. The CDR3 here is CASSLDRSLNYGYTF. In DNA, the CDR3 is TGTGCCAGCAGCTTAGACAGGAGTCTAAATTATGGCTACACCTTC.

This clone was detected only once. The chain couples TRBV4-1 to TRBJ2-1, with D possibly being TRBD2 (6 bases). In germline, CDR1 is MGHRA, CDR2 YSYEKL. CDR3 length: 14 residues. Trimming removed 2 bases at V and 7 bases at J, with 12 bases between. The CDR3: CASSQTRDSNEQFF. The CDR3 DNA reads as TGCGCCAGCAGCCAAACCCGGGACTCTAATGAGCAGTTCTTC.

CDR3 loop: CASSVEGRGHYGEKLFF. The CDR3 DNA follows: TGTGCCAGCAGCGTAGAGGGTAGGGGGCACTATGGTGAAAAACTGTTTTTT. The J gene is TRBJ1-4, the V gene TRBV9; 7 bases fit TRBD1. The germline CDR1 and CDR2 sequences are SGDLS and YYNGEE. The CDR3 contains 17 residues. V was pared by 0 bases and J by 7 bases, with 12 bases of the junction left unmatched.

This clone was counted only a few times. This chain joins TRBV9 and TRBJ2-1, with D maybe TRBD1 (5 bases). The CDR3 extends over 14 amino acids. Germline V gene sequence: CDR1 SGDLS, CDR2 YYNGEE. Trimming left V 4 bases short and J 4 bases short, with 12 bases between. CDR3 residues: CASSLDDSYNEQFF. CDR3 nucleotides: TGTGCCAGCAGCTTAGACGACAGTTACAATGAGCAGTTCTTC. The full variable domain, its missing parts supplied by reference TRBV9 and TRBJ2-1, is DSGVTQTPKHLITATGQRVTLRCSPRSGDLSVYWYQQSLDQGLQFLIQYYNGEERAKGNILERFSAQQFPDLHSELNLSSLELGDSALYFCASSLDDSYNEQFFGPGTRLTVL.

This clone came up a few times. V is TRBV4-1 and J is TRBJ2-6, with D possibly matching TRBD1 (5 bases). Germline V lookup: CDR1 MGHRA, CDR2 YSYEKL. The CDR3 extends over 15 amino acids. V was clipped by 4 bases and J by 0 bases, with 7 bases between them. CDR3 protein: CASSPQGSGANVLTF. The DNA for the CDR3 is TGCGCCAGCAGCCCTCAGGGCTCTGGGGCCAACGTCCTGACTTTC.

The chain links TRBV28 to TRBJ2-6; the D gene is possibly TRBD1 (6 bases). The CDR3 runs to 16 residues. Germline CDR1 reads MDHEN; CDR2 reads SYDVKM. V lost 4 bases, J lost 2 bases, and 12 bases lay in between. CDR3 bases: TGTGCCAGCAGTTGGGGCAGGGGAGCTGGGGCCAACGTCCTGACTTTC. Encoded protein: CASSWGRGAGANVLTF.

The CDR3 loop is CASSVYPGQGIEKLFF. The CDR3 region has the DNA TGTGCCAGCAGTGTCTACCCGGGACAGGGGATCGAAAAACTGTTTTTT. V usage is TRBV6-4 and J usage is TRBJ1-4; 10 bases fit TRBD1. Germline V gene sequence: CDR1 MRHNA, CDR2 SNTAGT. The CDR3 consists of 16 residues. With 4 bases clipped from V and 8 bases from J, the junction kept 10 bases outside the gene matches.

The CDR3 protein is CASSQPGQGAYGYTF. CDR3 coding DNA: TGCGCCAGCAGCCAGCCGGGACAGGGCGCCTATGGCTACACCTTC. The J gene is TRBJ1-2, the V gene TRBV4-1, with 9 positions matching TRBD1. V lost 3 bases, J lost 4 bases, and 6 bases stayed unmatched. The germline V gene has CDR1 MGHRA and CDR2 YSYEKL. This CDR3 spans 15 amino acids.

The chain carries TRBV2 and TRBJ2-3; no reliable D call. Trimming took off 8 bases at V and 6 bases at J, with 9 bases between the two ends. Per germline, CDR1 SNHLY and CDR2 FYNNEI. The CDR3 contains 11 residues. CDR3 coding DNA: TGTGCCAGCTTTTACTTCGATACGCAGTATTTT. Amino acids: CASFYFDTQYF. Full variable domain (remainder filled in from reference TRBV2 and TRBJ2-3): EPEVTQTPSHQVTQMGQEVILRCVPISNHLYFYWYRQILGQKVEFLVSFYNNEISEKSEIFDDQFSVERPDGSNFTLKIRSTKLEDSAMYFCASFYFDTQYFGPGTRLTVL.

DNA for the CDR3: TGTGCCAGCAGCTTAGGGACAGGGCCGACCTACTACGAGCAGTACTTC. Protein: CASSLGTGPTYYEQYF. V usage is TRBV11-2 and J usage is TRBJ2-7, with 8 bases identical to TRBD1. Germline CDR1 and CDR2: SGHAT and FQNNGV. The CDR3 has 16 residues. V dropped 1 base and J dropped 3; count of bases not matched to a gene: 8.